This TCR beta chain derives from a study of shared clonotypes between healthy human individuals. Study-wide background: Donor ages ranged 18 to 49 years: a couple of women, a few men. Broader study findings: Relative to their counterparts shared across all four donors, non-shared clonotypes exhibited diminished generation probabilities. Inspection by rarefaction showed sorted-subset sequencing to be incomplete despite large depth.

As defined, naive CD8 cells were CD45RO-negative and positively selected for CCR7, with terminally differentiated effector memory CD45RA+ cells excluded. Trimming cost V 0 bases and J 0 bases, with 4 bases left between them. This CDR3 comprises 13 residues. CDR1 and CDR2 from the germline V gene are SGDLS and YYNGEE. Using immunoSEQ multiplex PCR, the repertoire was profiled, and TCRdb retains in-frame clones only, with some absent. The table shows under 600,000 clones, with about 98% occurring only once. Points on this clone: What it recognizes is unknown.

The receptor's source is a man in his thirties or forties in good health. Sequenced sample: naive CD8+ T cells sorted from blood. The V and J genes are TRBV9 and TRBJ2-7, with D unclear. CDR3 amino acids: CASSVGFSYEQYF. The DNA for the CDR3 is TGTGCCAGCAGCGTAGGTTTCTCCTACGAGCAGTACTTC.